Detailed here is one T cell receptor (beta chain). The junction had 5 bases not matched to a gene; V was cut back by 6 bases and J by 5 bases. CDR3 length: 13 residues. Looked up from germline, CDR1 is MNHEY and CDR2 is SVGAGI. The data derive from a study of blood T cell repertoires in COVID-19. Here immunoSEQ multiplex PCR was the method, and the copy in TCRdb shows in-frame clones only, minus some. The table has 140,000 to 150,000 clones, 88% seen once. This receptor was taken from a man between 65 and 85 years old with acute or convalescent COVID-19. The rearrangement links TRBV6-5 to TRBJ2-5; 8 bases map to TRBD2. Material for sequencing was peripheral blood. The CDR3 loop reads CASSPGLGETQYF. For the CDR3, the DNA is TGTGCCAGCAGCCCGGGACTAGGTGAGACCCAGTACTTC.